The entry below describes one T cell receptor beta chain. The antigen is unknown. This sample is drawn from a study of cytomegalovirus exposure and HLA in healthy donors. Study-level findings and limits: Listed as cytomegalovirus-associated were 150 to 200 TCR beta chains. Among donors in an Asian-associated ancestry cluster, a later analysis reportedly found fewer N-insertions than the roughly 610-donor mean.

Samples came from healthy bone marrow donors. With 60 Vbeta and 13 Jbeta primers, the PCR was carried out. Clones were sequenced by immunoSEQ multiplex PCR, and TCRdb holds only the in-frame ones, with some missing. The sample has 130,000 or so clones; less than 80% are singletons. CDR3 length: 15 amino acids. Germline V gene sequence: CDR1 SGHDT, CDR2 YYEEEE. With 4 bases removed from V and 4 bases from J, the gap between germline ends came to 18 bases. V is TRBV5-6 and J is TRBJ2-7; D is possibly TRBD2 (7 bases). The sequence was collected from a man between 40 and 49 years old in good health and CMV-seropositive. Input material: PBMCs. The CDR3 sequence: CASSTFGGLGYEQYF. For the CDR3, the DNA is TGTGCCAGCAGCACCTTCGGGGGGCTAGGTTACGAGCAGTACTTC.